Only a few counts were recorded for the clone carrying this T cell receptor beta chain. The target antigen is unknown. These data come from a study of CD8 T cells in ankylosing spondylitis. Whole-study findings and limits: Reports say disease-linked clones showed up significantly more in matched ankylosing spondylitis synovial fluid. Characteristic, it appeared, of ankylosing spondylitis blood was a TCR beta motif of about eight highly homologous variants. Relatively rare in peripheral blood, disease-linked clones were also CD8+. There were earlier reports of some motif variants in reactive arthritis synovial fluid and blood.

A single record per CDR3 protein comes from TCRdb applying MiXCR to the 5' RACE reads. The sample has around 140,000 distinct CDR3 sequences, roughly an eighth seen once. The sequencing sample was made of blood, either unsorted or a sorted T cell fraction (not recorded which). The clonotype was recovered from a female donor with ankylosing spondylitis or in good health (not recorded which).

The CDR3 sequence is CVTTSGENYEQYF. The DNA of the CDR3 is TGTGTCACAACTAGCGGGGAAAACTACGAGCAGTACTTC. The chain recombines TRBV12-3 or TRBV12-4 with TRBJ2-7, with 10 bases that match TRBD2. This CDR3 is built from 13 residues.